This T cell receptor (beta chain) was obtained from a study of cytomegalovirus exposure and HLA in healthy donors. Sequenced by immunoSEQ multiplex PCR; TCRdb stores in-frame clones only, minus some. This table holds some 150,000 clones, 88% found once. V lost 7 bases, J lost 3 bases, and 14 bases lay in between. The CDR3 spans 14 residues. CDR1 and CDR2 (germline): MDHEN, SYDVKM. The sequenced sample consisted of PBMCs. The rearrangement uses TRBV28 and TRBJ2-3; no clear D gene. The TCR originated in a young man in good health and CMV-seronegative. DNA for the CDR3: TGTGCCAGCACCAACCCAACCGGGACAGATACGCAGTATTTT. This sequence encodes CASTNPTGTDTQYF.